Following are 31 T cell receptor gamma chains from one sample sequenced in a study of gamma-delta chains in newborns, infants, children. TCRdb reanalyzed the reads using CATT. The sample lists approximately 1,700 gamma-chain clones; about 12% were seen once. The sequencing input was blood. The receptors stem from a child who was a newborn, infant or young child, either healthy, febrile or measles-vaccinated (not recorded which).

This chain connects TRGV9 to TRGJ1 or TRGJ2. With V trimmed by 0 bases and J by 12 bases, 5 bases remained unmatched. This CDR3 has 11 residues. Germline V gene sequence: CDR1 GITISATS, CDR2 ISYDGTV (reference sequence). The CDR3 is CALWEVHGKLF. The CDR3 region has the DNA TGTGCCTTGTGGGAGGTGCATGGGAAACTCTTT.

This clone appeared a few times. This clone may be a read error of a much larger clone one base away. Other nucleotide sequences from this sample produce the same CDR3. The chain recombines TRGV9 with TRGJP. Germline-derived CDR1 and CDR2 are GITISATS and ISYDGTV (reference sequence). After removal of 0 bases from V and 4 bases from J, the junction contained 3 bases not matched to a gene. The CDR3 extends over 17 amino acids. DNA for the CDR3: TGTGCCTTGTGGGAGGTGCCACAAGAGTTGGGCAAAAAAATCAAGGTATTT. Translated, it gives CALWEVPQELGKKIKVF.

Turning to this clone: The junction departs from the called germline gene at one end, perhaps through a read error. The chain uses TRGV9 and TRGJP. CDR1 GITISATS and CDR2 ISYDGTV come from the germline V gene (reference sequence). The CDR3 extends over 17 amino acids. The CDR3 bases are TGTGCCTTGTGGGAGGTCGGTCGAGAGTTGGACAAAAAAATCAAGGTATTT. It is translated as CALWEVGRELDKKIKVF.

Judged by abundance, this clone is medium-sized. A much larger clone lies one base from this, so it may be a read error. The J gene is TRGJP, the V gene TRGV9. The CDR3 runs 15 residues. Germline CDR1 GITISATS, CDR2 ISYDGTV (reference sequence). V lost 0 bases to trimming and J lost 11 bases; unmatched junction nucleotides: 4. The CDR3 sequence: CALWEVQMGKKIKVF. The CDR3 nucleotides read TGTGCCTTGTGGGAGGTGCAGATGGGCAAAAAAATCAAGGTATTT.

The chain uses TRGV9 and TRGJP. This CDR3 comprises 17 residues. Per germline, CDR1 GITISATS and CDR2 ISYDGTV (reference sequence). V lost 0 bases to trimming and J lost 9 bases; unmatched junction nucleotides: 8. CDR3 sequence (DNA): TGTGCCTTGTGGGAGGTGGAAGGAAGGTTGGGCAAAAAAATCAAGGTATTT. Protein sequence: CALWEVEGRLGKKIKVF.

Within the sample, this clone is medium-sized. Other DNA sequences from this sample encode an identical CDR3 as well. The chain carries TRGV9 and TRGJP. V lost 0 bases to trimming and J lost 6 bases; unmatched junction nucleotides: 5. The CDR3 totals 17 residues. The germline V gene has CDR1 GITISATS and CDR2 ISYDGTV (reference sequence). The CDR3 DNA follows: TGTGCCTTGTGGGAGGTGGGAAGAGAGTTGGGCAAAAAAATCAAGGTATTT. This encodes CALWEVGRELGKKIKVF.

This clone was detected a few times. In the same sample, other DNA sequences code for this CDR3. The chain combines TRGV9 with TRGJP. CDR1 GITISATS and CDR2 ISYDGTV come from the germline V gene (reference sequence). The CDR3 spans 15 residues. Unmatched junction bases numbered 7, after V lost 4 bases and J lost 10 bases. CDR3 sequence: CALWEGGLGKKIKVF. DNA for the CDR3: TGTGCCTTGTGGGAAGGGGGCTTGGGCAAAAAAATCAAGGTATTT.

Of note for this clone: Its ends do not fully match the called genes, so a read error is possible. CDR3 region: CALWEVQIGMGEKIKVF. The DNA for the CDR3 is TGTGCCTTGTGGGAGGTGCAGATTGGAATGGGCGAAAAAATCAAGGTATTT. The J gene is TRGJP, the V gene TRGV9. Germline V gene sequence: CDR1 GITISATS, CDR2 ISYDGTV (reference sequence). The CDR3 extends over 17 amino acids.

This chain connects TRGV9 to TRGJP. Germline V gene data show CDR1 as GITISATS and CDR2 as ISYDGTV (reference sequence). This CDR3 has 17 amino acids. V was pared by 3 bases and J by 4 bases, with 6 bases of the junction left unmatched. The CDR3 reads CALWERYQELGKKIKVF. The CDR3 DNA reads as TGTGCCTTGTGGGAGAGGTACCAAGAGTTGGGCAAAAAAATCAAGGTATTT.

On this clone itself: This clone may be a read error of a much larger clone one base away. The chain has TRGV9 and TRGJ1 or TRGJ2. CDR3 length equals 11 residues. The germline gives CDR1 GITISATS, CDR2 ISYDGTV (reference sequence). The trim removed 5 bases at V and 11 bases at J, leaving 9 bases unmatched. The CDR3 DNA reads TGTGCCTTGTGGGTGCGGCGGGAGAAACTCTTT. It specifies CALWVRREKLF.

The V and J genes are TRGV9 and TRGJP1. CDR1 is GITISATS and CDR2 is ISYDGTV in the germline V gene (reference sequence). This CDR3 has 15 residues. J lost 0 bases, V lost 3 bases, and 4 bases had no gene match. CDR3 in amino acids: CALWERNTTGWFKIF. The CDR3 nucleotides are TGTGCCTTGTGGGAGCGTAATACCACTGGTTGGTTCAAGATATTT.

By share of the sample, this clone is medium-sized. Additional DNA sequences in this sample encode the identical CDR3. The chain joins TRGV3 to TRGJ1 or TRGJ2. Germline V lookup: CDR1 VTNTFY, CDR2 YDVSTARD (reference sequence). The V gene end was trimmed by 2 bases and the J gene end by 11 bases; junction bases not matched to a gene: 0. There are 9 residues in the CDR3. In DNA form, the CDR3 reads TGTGCCACCTGGGACAAGAAACTCTTT. This sequence encodes CATWDKKLF.

Regarding this clone: One end of the junction fails to match germline, which may point to a read error. The rearrangement links TRGV9 to TRGJP. The CDR3 consists of 15 residues. Germline V gene sequence: CDR1 GITISATS, CDR2 ISYDGTV (reference sequence). The chain's CDR3 is CALWEIESGKKIKVF. The CDR3 DNA follows: TGTGCCTTGTGGGAAATAGAGTCGGGCAAAAAAATCAAGGTATTT.

Details on this clone: Distinct nucleotide sequences in the sample also encode this CDR3. V is TRGV9 and J is TRGJP. This CDR3 comprises 17 residues. The trim removed 2 bases at V and 4 bases at J, leaving 5 bases unmatched. Germline loops: CDR1 GITISATS, CDR2 ISYDGTV (reference sequence). The CDR3 is CALWEALQELGKKIKVF. The CDR3 nucleotides read TGTGCCTTGTGGGAGGCACTACAAGAGTTGGGCAAAAAAATCAAGGTATTT.

By sample fraction, this clone is medium-sized. The identical CDR3 is also encoded by other nucleotide sequences in the sample. This rearrangement joins TRGV9 to TRGJP. CDR3 length: 17 amino acids. Germline V gene data show CDR1 as GITISATS and CDR2 as ISYDGTV (reference sequence). V lost 2 bases to trimming and J lost 3 bases; unmatched junction nucleotides: 4. The CDR3 loop is CALWEASQELGKKIKVF. The DNA for the CDR3 is TGTGCCTTGTGGGAGGCTTCGCAAGAGTTGGGCAAAAAAATCAAGGTATTT.

This clone is medium-sized. The genes are TRGV8 and TRGJP1. Germline V gene lookup returns CDR1 VENAVY and CDR2 YDSYNSRV. The CDR3 loop spans 12 amino acids. Trimming at V came to 5 bases and at J to 3 bases, leaving 0 bases not matched to a gene. CDR3: CATWATGWFKIF. The DNA for the CDR3 is TGTGCCACCTGGGCCACTGGTTGGTTCAAGATATTT.

By sample share, this clone is large. The same CDR3 arises from other DNA sequences in this sample as well. V is TRGV9 and J is TRGJP. Germline lookup yields CDR1 GITISATS and CDR2 ISYDGTV (reference sequence). The V and J ends lost 0 bases and 7 bases, in that order; junction bases with no gene match: 3. The CDR3 is 16 residues long. CDR3 amino acids: CALWEVRELGKKIKVF. In nucleotides, the CDR3 is TGTGCCTTGTGGGAGGTGAGGGAGTTGGGCAAAAAAATCAAGGTATTT.

This clone ranks as large. Other DNA sequences within the sample encode an identical CDR3. CDR3 sequence reads: CALWEQQELGKKIKVF. For the CDR3, the DNA is TGTGCCTTGTGGGAGCAGCAAGAGTTGGGCAAAAAAATCAAGGTATTT. The genes are TRGV9 and TRGJP. This CDR3 region has 16 residues. V was clipped by 3 bases and J by 3 bases; unmatched bases: 2. Per the germline V gene, CDR1 is GITISATS and CDR2 is ISYDGTV (reference sequence).

This clone has just a few counts. A much larger clone sits a single nucleotide away, making a read error possible. The rearrangement joins TRGV9 to TRGJP. The CDR3 is 14 amino acids. Germline V gene lookup returns CDR1 GITISATS and CDR2 ISYDGTV (reference sequence). CDR3 nucleotides: TGTGCCTTGTGGGTGGTGTTGGGCAAAAAAATCAAGGTATTT. The encoded protein is CALWVVLGKKIKVF.

A note on this clone: TCRdb lists the protein of a much larger clone for this DNA, which differs at residue 7, so this is likely a read error; the protein given here is translated from the DNA itself. The chain has TRGV9 and TRGJP. The length of the CDR3 is 16 residues. Germline V gives CDR1 GITISATS, CDR2 ISYDGTV (reference sequence). V lost 2 bases to trimming and J lost 5 bases; unmatched junction nucleotides: 3. CDR3 amino acids: CALWEGKELGKKIKVF. The DNA of the CDR3 is TGTGCCTTGTGGGAGGGTAAAGAGTTGGGCAAAAAAATCAAGGTATTT.

This chain uses TRGV9 with TRGJP. The CDR3 runs 15 residues. Germline loops: CDR1 GITISATS, CDR2 ISYDGTV (reference sequence). V shed 9 bases and J 6 bases; nucleotides not matched to a gene: 8. This CDR3 reads CALRARELGKKIKVF. As DNA, the CDR3 is TGTGCCTTGCGGGCCAGAGAGTTGGGCAAAAAAATCAAGGTATTT.

The genes are TRGV8 and TRGJ1 or TRGJ2. Germline V lookup: CDR1 VENAVY, CDR2 YDSYNSRV. With V trimmed by 2 bases and J by 0 bases, 1 base remained unmatched. The CDR3 spans 13 residues. CDR3: CATWDTNYYKKLF. CDR3 in DNA: TGTGCCACCTGGGATACGAATTATTATAAGAAACTCTTT.

As concerns this clone: A much larger clone is a single base away; this may be a read error. This sequence joins TRGV9 and TRGJP. Germline V CDR1 and CDR2: GITISATS, ISYDGTV (reference sequence). Trimming removed 5 bases from V and 4 bases from J; junction bases left unmatched: 8. The CDR3 runs to 17 residues. The CDR3 loop is CALWGHNQELGKKIKVF. CDR3 sequence (DNA): TGTGCCTTGTGGGGGCATAATCAAGAGTTGGGCAAAAAAATCAAGGTATTT.

The chain employs TRGV9 and TRGJP. The V and J ends lost 0 bases and 8 bases, in that order; junction bases with no gene match: 7. The V gene's germline CDR1 is GITISATS and CDR2 ISYDGTV (reference sequence). CDR3 length: 17 residues. The CDR3 sequence is CALWEVWGKLGKKIKVF. Here the CDR3 DNA reads TGTGCCTTGTGGGAGGTGTGGGGTAAGTTGGGCAAAAAAATCAAGGTATTT.

A few counts support this clone. A much bigger clone sits one base away, suggesting this may be a read error. The same CDR3 also results from other DNA sequences found in this sample. The chain couples TRGV9 to TRGJP. CDR3 length: 17 residues. V lost 0 bases to trimming and J lost 4 bases; unmatched junction nucleotides: 3. CDR1 and CDR2 from the germline V gene are GITISATS and ISYDGTV (reference sequence). CDR3 protein: CALWEVHQELGKKIKVF. The CDR3 coding sequence is TGTGCCTTGTGGGAGGTGCATCAAGAGTTGGGCAAAAAAATCAAGGTATTT.

This clone has a handful of counts. Since a far larger clone is one base different, this is likely a read error. This chain joins TRGV9 and TRGJP. The CDR3 is 15 amino acids. Germline assignment: CDR1 GITISATS and CDR2 ISYDGTV (reference sequence). The chain's CDR3 is CALWEQGLGKKIKVF. The CDR3 nucleotides read TGTGCCTTGTGGGAGCAAGGGTTGGGCAAAAAAATCAAGGTATTT.

This clone rates as medium-sized. This may be a read error, as it is one base from a much larger clone. Additional DNA sequences in this sample encode the identical CDR3. The chain recombines TRGV9 with TRGJP. Trimming cost V 3 bases and J 6 bases; bases outside gene matches: 2. Germline values: CDR1 GITISATS, CDR2 ISYDGTV (reference sequence). This CDR3 contains 15 residues. CDR3 sequence: CALWELELGKKIKVF. The CDR3 DNA sequence: TGTGCCTTGTGGGAGTTAGAGTTGGGCAAAAAAATCAAGGTATTT.

This chain links TRGV8 with TRGJ1 or TRGJ2. V shed 2 bases and J 4 bases; nucleotides not matched to a gene: 5. This CDR3 is 13 amino acids long. Germline loops: CDR1 VENAVY, CDR2 YDSYNSRV. CDR3 protein: CATWDTGYYKKLF. The CDR3 region has the DNA TGTGCCACCTGGGATACAGGGTATTATAAGAAACTCTTT.

By sample fraction, this clone is medium-sized (0.01 to 0.1%). In the same sample, other DNA sequences code for this CDR3. The V call is TRGV9, the J call TRGJP. Trimming at V came to 0 bases and at J to 4 bases, leaving 3 bases not matched to a gene. The germline gives CDR1 GITISATS, CDR2 ISYDGTV (reference sequence). This CDR3 contains 17 residues. This CDR3 is CALWEVEQELGKKIKVF. The CDR3 nucleotides are TGTGCCTTGTGGGAGGTGGAACAAGAGTTGGGCAAAAAAATCAAGGTATTT.

A remark on this clone: The sample contains more than one DNA sequence encoding this CDR3. The chain combines TRGV9 with TRGJP. From germline, CDR1 is GITISATS and CDR2 ISYDGTV (reference sequence). The J segment lost 4 bases and the V segment lost 1 base, leaving 4 bases of the junction unmatched. The CDR3 spans 17 residues. The DNA of the CDR3 is TGTGCCTTGTGGGAGGTAATCCAAGAGTTGGGCAAAAAAATCAAGGTATTT. Translation: CALWEVIQELGKKIKVF.

Details on this clone: This is likely an artifact of a read error, given a far larger clone one base away. The same CDR3 arises from other DNA sequences in this sample as well. This chain connects TRGV9 to TRGJP. CDR3 length: 14 residues. The germline V gene has CDR1 GITISATS and CDR2 ISYDGTV (reference sequence). In nucleotides, the CDR3 is TGTGCCTTGTGGCAAGAGTTGGGCAAAAAAATCAAAGTATTT. Residues: CALWQELGKKIKVF.